The 30 T cell receptor beta chains reported below all come from one sample, sequenced in a study of shared clonotypes between healthy human individuals. Sequencing used immunoSEQ multiplex PCR; TCRdb keeps in-frame clones, though not all of them. The table shows 730,000 or so clones, with approximately 75% occurring only once. The sequenced sample consisted of memory CD4+ T cells sorted from blood. Documented subset: CD45RA-negative fraction. All receptors derive from a woman aged 25 to 45 in good health.

The genes are TRBV4-1 and TRBJ1-1; a possible D gene is TRBD1 (5 bases). CDR3 length: 14 amino acids. Per the germline V gene, CDR1 is MGHRA and CDR2 is YSYEKL. V gave up 1 base and J gave up 0 bases, with 6 bases separating them. The CDR3 protein is CASSQGQLNTEAFF. CDR3 sequence (DNA): TGCGCCAGCAGCCAAGGACAGCTGAACACTGAAGCTTTCTTT.

This clone appeared a single time. The CDR3, as DNA: TGCAGCGTTGCGGGCCGCGACCGACAGGGTTTGAACACTGAAGCTTTCTTT. It translates to CSVAGRDRQGLNTEAFF. The chain is built from TRBV29-1 and TRBJ1-1; the match to TRBD1 covers 7 bases. Trimming at V came to 4 bases and at J to 0 bases, leaving 14 bases not matched to a gene. The CDR3 totals 17 residues. Looked up from germline, CDR1 is SQVTM and CDR2 is ANQGSEA.

This clone was seen many times. The chain carries TRBV6-1 and TRBJ1-4; D is possibly TRBD1 (5 bases). CDR3 length: 15 residues. CDR1 is MNHNS, CDR2 SASEGT, per germline. V dropped 1 base and J dropped 4 bases, with 10 bases sitting between them. DNA for the CDR3: TGTGCCAGCAGTGAAGGGGTTAGGGGTAATGAAAAACTGTTTTTT. The encoded protein is CASSEGVRGNEKLFF.

The V gene is TRBV6-5, the J gene TRBJ2-3; D is possibly TRBD1 (6 bases). The length of the CDR3 is 14 residues. Germline values: CDR1 MNHEY, CDR2 SVGAGI. V shed 10 bases and J shed 6 bases, with 20 bases lying between them. CDR3 region: CATSQGSEGDTQYF. CDR3 bases: TGTGCCACCTCCCAGGGGTCCGAGGGGGATACGCAGTATTTT.

The J gene is TRBJ2-7, the V gene TRBV7-6; 8 bases agree with TRBD1. Per germline, CDR1 SGHVS and CDR2 FNYEAQ. With V trimmed by 5 bases and J by 5 bases, 11 bases remained unmatched. The CDR3 has 15 residues. This CDR3 reads CASSPRGRGLHEQYF. CDR3 nucleotide sequence: TGTGCCAGCAGCCCCCGCGGCAGGGGGCTCCACGAGCAGTACTTC.

The chain carries TRBV5-1 and TRBJ2-1; TRBD1 aligns across 10 bases. Germline CDR1 SGHRS, CDR2 YFSETQ. The CDR3 runs to 13 residues. V dropped 4 bases and J dropped 8; count of bases not matched to a gene: 3. CDR3 residues: CASSPGQGHEQFF. The CDR3 DNA follows: TGCGCCAGCAGCCCGGGACAGGGGCATGAGCAGTTCTTC.

This clone occurred a few times. The rearrangement uses TRBV7-9 and TRBJ1-5, with D perhaps TRBD1 (5 bases). Per germline, CDR1 SEHNR and CDR2 FQNEAQ (reference sequence). There are 14 residues in the CDR3. V shed 4 bases and J shed 4 bases, with 11 bases lying between them. DNA of the CDR3: TGTGCCAGCAGCTCAAGGGACGGGAATCAGCCCCAGCATTTT. Translating gives CASSSRDGNQPQHF.

The gene calls are TRBV6-1 and TRBJ2-3; D unclear. There are 13 residues in the CDR3. The germline gives CDR1 MNHNS, CDR2 SASEGT. Trimming removed 3 bases from V and 6 bases from J, with 10 bases in between. This CDR3 reads CASSEAGKDTQYF. The DNA for the CDR3 is TGTGCCAGCAGTGAGGCAGGAAAGGATACGCAGTATTTT.

The chain uses TRBV6-1 and TRBJ2-7; weak D call: TRBD1 (8 bases). The CDR3 is made up of 14 amino acids. Germline-derived CDR1 and CDR2 are MNHNS and SASEGT. Trimming took off 6 bases at V and 0 bases at J, with 12 bases between the two ends. The CDR3 region has the DNA TGTGCCAGCAGAACAGGGGGGGGCTCCTACGAGCAGTACTTC. This encodes CASRTGGGSYEQYF.

The chain couples TRBV7-3 to TRBJ2-5; tentatively, D is TRBD2 (6 bases). V lost 1 base to trimming and J lost 1 base, with 13 bases between them. Per germline, CDR1 SGHTA and CDR2 FQGTGA. The CDR3 is 16 residues long. The CDR3 loop is CASSLRRELSQETQYF. The CDR3 nucleotides are TGTGCCAGCAGCTTAAGGCGGGAACTATCCCAAGAGACCCAGTACTTC.

The chain joins TRBV2 to TRBJ1-4; D gene uncertain. The V gene's germline CDR1 is SNHLY and CDR2 FYNNEI. The CDR3 consists of 16 residues. Trimming pared 5 bases from V and 0 bases from J, leaving 13 bases between. CDR3 coding DNA: TGTGCCAGCAGTAAGGACGTACCCGCAACTAATGAAAAACTGTTTTTT. This encodes CASSKDVPATNEKLFF. The whole variable domain, remainder taken from reference TRBV2 and TRBJ1-4, is EPEVTQTPSHQVTQMGQEVILRCVPISNHLYFYWYRQILGQKVEFLVSFYNNEISEKSEIFDDQFSVERPDGSNFTLKIRSTKLEDSAMYFCASSKDVPATNEKLFFGSGTQLSVL.

This clone showed up just a few times. This chain links TRBV28 with TRBJ1-2, with D possibly being TRBD1 (5 bases). The length of the CDR3 is 13 residues. Germline-derived CDR1 and CDR2 are MDHEN and SYDVKM. Between the trimmed V and J ends, which lost 6 bases and 2 bases, there was a span of 10 bases. CDR3 sequence (DNA): TGTGCCAGCAGATCGACAGTGAACTATGGCTACACCTTC. Protein: CASRSTVNYGYTF.

The chain uses TRBV30 and TRBJ1-2; D unresolved. Germline-derived CDR1 and CDR2 are GTSNPN and SVGIG (reference sequence). The germline V and J ends were trimmed by 2 bases and 4 bases, with 11 bases remaining between them. The CDR3 contains 13 residues. The CDR3 loop is CAWSPPVFYGYTF. CDR3 coding DNA: TGTGCCTGGAGTCCCCCAGTATTCTATGGCTACACCTTC.

V is TRBV5-1 and J is TRBJ1-4; D possibly corresponds to TRBD1 (6 bases). Deletions cut 4 bases from V and 8 bases from J, with 18 bases between. The CDR3 has 15 residues. Germline V CDR1 and CDR2: SGHRS, YFSETQ. The CDR3 DNA reads TGCGCCAGCAGCAAGTCGGGACACGTTGACGAAAAACTGTTTTTT. This sequence encodes CASSKSGHVDEKLFF.

The chain carries TRBV29-1 and TRBJ1-2, with TRBD1 matching 7 bases. V shed 7 bases and J 5 bases; nucleotides not matched to a gene: 7. This CDR3 has 12 residues. Germline V gives CDR1 SQVTM, CDR2 ANQGSEA. The CDR3 reads CSAQGYEYGYTF. The CDR3 DNA is TGCAGCGCACAGGGGTATGAGTATGGCTACACCTTC. The full variable domain, in which reference TRBV29-1 and TRBJ1-2 provide the parts outside the CDR3, is SAVISQKPSRDICQRGTSLTIQCQVDSQVTMMFWYRQQPGQSLTLIATANQGSEATYESGFVIDKFPISRPNLTFSTLTVSNMSPEDSSIYLCSAQGYEYGYTFGSGTRLTVV.

The chain is built from TRBV4-1 and TRBJ2-3, with TRBD2 matching over 10 bases. The germline V gene has CDR1 MGHRA and CDR2 YSYEKL. Losses at the gene ends were 4 bases for V and 0 bases for J; bases not matched to a gene: 10. The CDR3 runs to 18 residues. The CDR3: CASSPRTSGRSSTDTQYF. The CDR3 coding sequence is TGCGCCAGCAGCCCGCGGACTAGCGGAAGATCTAGCACAGATACGCAGTATTTT.

The chain carries TRBV10-1 and TRBJ1-4; 7 nucleotides match TRBD1. The length of the CDR3 is 13 residues. V was pared by 5 bases and J by 5 bases, with 2 bases of the junction left unmatched. The germline V gene has CDR1 WNHNN and CDR2 SYGVQD (reference sequence). The CDR3 nucleotides are TGCGCCAGCAGTCGGGACAGAAATGAAAAACTGTTTTTT. Translation: CASSRDRNEKLFF.

This clone was detected only a few times. The genes are TRBV11-2 and TRBJ2-7; the match to TRBD2 covers 12 bases. The germline gives CDR1 SGHAT, CDR2 FQNNGV. The CDR3 consists of 15 residues. V shed 5 bases, J shed 6 bases, and the junction held 8 bases outside the gene matches. In nucleotides, the CDR3 is TGTGCCAGCAGCCCCTCGACTAGCGGGAGTGCCGAGCAGTACTTC. This sequence encodes CASSPSTSGSAEQYF.

This clone has a handful of counts. The chain joins TRBV5-4 to TRBJ2-1; tentatively, D is TRBD1 (6 bases). Per germline, CDR1 SGHNT and CDR2 YYREEE (reference sequence). This CDR3 contains 13 residues. Trimming shortened V by 4 bases and J by 10 bases, and 15 bases separated the two germline ends. The CDR3 DNA is TGTGCCAGCAGCGCCATGGACAGAGACGAGCAGTTCTTC. This encodes CASSAMDRDEQFF.

The chain combines TRBV2 with TRBJ2-1, with 8 nucleotides matching TRBD2. The germline CDR1 and CDR2 sequences are SNHLY and FYNNEI. The V segment lost 6 bases and the J segment 6 bases; nucleotides outside the gene matches: 10. This CDR3 has 15 residues. CDR3 sequence reads: CASRVEAGALNEQFF. Here the CDR3 DNA reads TGTGCCAGCAGAGTTGAAGCGGGAGCGCTCAATGAGCAGTTCTTC.

The chain links TRBV5-4 to TRBJ2-7; 10 nucleotides align to TRBD2. This CDR3 region has 15 residues. Germline values: CDR1 SGHNT, CDR2 YYREEE (reference sequence). V lost 5 bases to trimming and J lost 4 bases; unmatched junction nucleotides: 9. CDR3 sequence (DNA): TGTGCCAGCAGTCCACCAGGACTAGCGGCATACGAGCAGTACTTC. It yields the protein CASSPPGLAAYEQYF. The full variable domain, with the rest looked up from reference TRBV5-4 and TRBJ2-7, is ETGVTQSPTHLIKTRGQQVTLRCSSQSGHNTVSWYQQALGQGPQFIFQYYREEENGRGNFPPRFSGLQFPNYSSELNVNALELDDSALYLCASSPPGLAAYEQYFGPGTRLTVT.

This chain uses TRBV6-1 with TRBJ2-1; 11 nucleotides agree with TRBD2. This CDR3 comprises 14 residues. Trimming removed 5 bases from V and 7 bases from J; junction bases left unmatched: 4. Germline loops: CDR1 MNHNS, CDR2 SASEGT. DNA of the CDR3: TGTGCCAGCAGTACTAGCGGGAGTGGAAATGAGCAGTTCTTC. It is translated as CASSTSGSGNEQFF.

This clone was seen repeatedly, ten times or more. V gene TRBV21-1 combines with J gene TRBJ1-1; no DNA check was done on the table's D call, TRBD1. TRBV21-1 is deemed a pseudogene. The CDR3 sequence is 12 residues long. The DNA of the CDR3 is TGTGCCAGCAGCGAACAGAACACTGAAGCTTTCTTT. Residues: CASSEQNTEAFF.

The V call is TRBV10-3, the J call TRBJ1-2; 10 nucleotides agree with TRBD1. The CDR3 is 20 amino acids. After removal of 0 bases from V and 0 bases from J, the junction contained 13 bases not matched to a gene. The germline V gene has CDR1 ENHRY and CDR2 SYGVKD. This CDR3 is CAISESSFYRDRGANYGYTF. Written as DNA, the CDR3 is TGTGCCATCAGTGAGTCCTCATTCTACCGGGACAGGGGAGCTAACTATGGCTACACCTTC.

A single count supports this clone. The chain joins TRBV7-2 to TRBJ1-5; D is uncertain. Trimming took off 2 bases at V and 4 bases at J, with 12 bases between the two ends. The CDR3 is 15 amino acids. Germline loops: CDR1 SGHTA, CDR2 FQGNSA. The CDR3 loop reads CASSLWAGENQPQHF. CDR3 in DNA: TGTGCCAGCAGCTTATGGGCGGGCGAAAATCAGCCCCAGCATTTT.

This sequence joins TRBV18 and TRBJ2-2; tentative D call: TRBD2 (6 bases). Germline lookup yields CDR1 KGHSH and CDR2 LQKENI. V was shortened by 3 bases and J by 3 bases, with 8 bases between the two germline ends. The CDR3 totals 14 residues. The DNA for the CDR3 is TGTGCCAGCTCACCGGGGACTCACACCGGGGAGCTGTTTTTT. Encoded protein: CASSPGTHTGELFF.

The rearrangement uses TRBV5-1 and TRBJ2-1; no clear D gene. Trimming stripped 2 bases from V and 5 bases from J, with 8 bases between. Germline assignment: CDR1 SGHRS and CDR2 YFSETQ. This CDR3 contains 13 residues. CDR3 amino acids: CASSFGTNNEQFF. In nucleotides, the CDR3 is TGCGCCAGCAGCTTCGGTACGAACAATGAGCAGTTCTTC.

The chain uses TRBV16 and TRBJ2-2, with no clear D. Trimming took off 0 bases at V and 1 base at J, with 6 bases between the two ends. CDR1 and CDR2 from the germline V gene are KGHSY and FQNENV. The CDR3 consists of 15 residues. The CDR3 DNA reads TGTGCCAGCAGCCAATCCCCCGAGAACACCGGGGAGCTGTTTTTT. Its translation is CASSQSPENTGELFF. The full variable domain, rest sourced from reference TRBV16 and TRBJ2-2, is GEEVAQTPKHLVRGEGQKAKLYCAPIKGHSYVFWYQQVLKNEFKFLISFQNENVFDETGMPKERFSAKCLPNSPCSLEIQATKLEDSAVYFCASSQSPENTGELFFGEGSRLTVL.

The chain carries TRBV11-2 and TRBJ2-2; no clear D. The CDR3 loop spans 15 amino acids. The germline V gene has CDR1 SGHAT and CDR2 FQNNGV. Trimming left V 8 bases short and J 0 bases short, with 13 bases between. The CDR3 sequence is CASEVMGTNTGELFF. The CDR3, as DNA: TGTGCCAGCGAGGTGATGGGGACGAACACCGGGGAGCTGTTTTTT.

Only a few counts were recorded for this clone. The gene calls are TRBV27 and TRBJ2-2; 14 bases line up with TRBD2. Germline CDR1 reads MNHEY; CDR2 reads SMNVEV (reference sequence). The CDR3 has 18 residues. With 4 bases clipped from V and 1 base from J, the junction kept 5 bases outside the gene matches. The DNA of the CDR3 is TGTGCCAGCAGTTCTCGACTAGCGGGAGGGTTGAACACCGGGGAGCTGTTTTTT. As protein: CASSSRLAGGLNTGELFF.